The clone carrying this T cell receptor beta chain was recorded a few times. TCRdb analysed the 5' RACE reads with MiXCR anew, one entry per CDR3 protein. This sample yields 1.5 million to 2 million distinct CDR3 sequences, of which around 29% are seen a single time; about 0.27% belongs to the top ten. This record belongs to a study of identical twins. Trimming left V 5 bases short and J 3 bases short, with 17 bases between. CDR1 is SGHVS, CDR2 FQNEAQ, per germline. The CDR3 has 16 residues. The chain combines TRBV7-8 with TRBJ2-1; D not resolved. This TCR derives from a newborn girl in good health. Sequencing was done on a sample of cord blood. In DNA form, the CDR3 reads TGTGCCAGCAGCGTCTACGGGCCCATCTTCTACAATGAGCAGTTCTTC. Translating gives CASSVYGPIFYNEQFF.